One sample yielded the 27 T cell receptor beta chains listed below, sequenced in a study of T-cell memory formation after mild COVID-19. MiXCR, run by TCRdb on the 5' RACE reads, gives a single entry per CDR3 protein. The sample lists more than 250,000 distinct CDR3 sequences, around 17% seen once, with 20% to 25% in the top ten. The material sequenced was PBMCs or a T cell subset sorted from them (not recorded which). These receptors were obtained from a man aged 18 to 29 who had mild COVID-19 (a few samples of this study predate the infection). Cell type and time point are not known.

V and J are TRBV20-1 and TRBJ1-6, with D tentatively TRBD1 (6 bases). The V end lost 4 bases, the J end lost 11 bases, and 9 bases lay between the germline ends. This CDR3 spans 11 amino acids. Germline values: CDR1 DFQATT, CDR2 SNEGSKA (reference sequence). CDR3 residues: CSAMGGPPLHF. The CDR3 region has the DNA TGCAGTGCTATGGGGGGCCCACCCCTCCACTTT.

The V call is TRBV20-1, the J call TRBJ2-7, with D tentatively TRBD2 (6 bases). The germline V gene has CDR1 DFQATT and CDR2 SNEGSKA (reference sequence). The V end lost 5 bases, the J end lost 2 bases, and 7 bases lay between the germline ends. CDR3 length: 11 amino acids. The CDR3 nucleotides read TGCAGTGCTCGGAGGGCCTACGAGCAGTACTTC. Translating it yields CSARRAYEQYF.

The rearrangement joins TRBV7-3 to TRBJ1-1, with a weak D call TRBD1 (6 bases). The CDR3 is 14 residues long. Trimming removed 4 bases from V and 2 bases from J, with 11 bases in between. Germline V gene data show CDR1 as SGHTA and CDR2 as FQGTGA. CDR3 region: CASSSGHTNTEAFF. CDR3 coding DNA: TGTGCCAGCAGCTCGGGACATACAAACACTGAAGCTTTCTTT.

This clonotype was seen only a few times. The rearrangement links TRBV7-9 to TRBJ2-3, with 10 bases matching TRBD2. With 2 bases clipped from V and 13 bases from J, the junction kept 3 bases outside the gene matches. Germline CDR1 and CDR2: SEHNR and FQNEAQ (reference sequence). The CDR3 is made up of 12 amino acids. CDR3 protein: CASSLPGLAKYF. CDR3 bases: TGTGCCAGCAGCTTACCGGGACTAGCGAAGTATTTT.

This clonotype was seen ten or more times. The chain combines TRBV4-1 with TRBJ1-5; D gene ambiguous. Per germline, CDR1 MGHRA and CDR2 YSYEKL. The CDR3 loop spans 14 amino acids. The V end lost 1 base, the J end lost 4 bases, and 8 bases lay between the germline ends. The CDR3 is CASSQGVENQPQHF. CDR3 coding DNA: TGCGCCAGCAGCCAAGGAGTGGAGAATCAGCCCCAGCATTTT.

The genes are TRBV12-3 or TRBV12-4 and TRBJ1-5; no clear D gene. Trimming took 3 bases from V and 0 from J, leaving 9 bases between them. This CDR3 contains 15 residues. The chain's CDR3 is CASSLGGPSNQPQHF. In nucleotides, the CDR3 is TGTGCCAGCAGTTTGGGAGGGCCTAGCAATCAGCCCCAGCATTTT.

The V and J genes are TRBV6-5 and TRBJ1-5; D might be TRBD1 (5 bases). Germline V gene sequence: CDR1 MNHEY, CDR2 SVGAGI. V gave up 6 bases and J gave up 2 bases, with 14 bases separating them. The CDR3 has 15 residues. The DNA of the CDR3 is TGTGCCAGCAGCCTGACAGCAGGAGGCAATCAGCCCCAGCATTTT. Its protein is CASSLTAGGNQPQHF.

The gene calls are TRBV7-2 and TRBJ2-3, with unresolved D. The CDR3 covers 16 residues. CDR1 and CDR2 from the germline V gene are SGHTA and FQGNSA. Trimming pared 1 base from V and 6 bases from J, leaving 17 bases between. The CDR3 spells CASSLGFFATLDTQYF. CDR3 coding DNA: TGTGCCAGCAGCTTAGGATTTTTTGCCACCTTGGATACGCAGTATTTT. Looking up the rest from reference TRBV7-2 and TRBJ2-3 gives the full variable domain: GAGVSQSPSNKVTEKGKDVELRCDPISGHTALYWYRQSLGQGLEFLIYFQGNSAPDKSGLPSDRFSAERTGGSVSTLTIQRTQQEDSAVYLCASSLGFFATLDTQYFGPGTRLTVL.

This clonotype occurred a few times. The V and J genes are TRBV12-3 or TRBV12-4 and TRBJ1-6; D is unresolved. This CDR3 comprises 12 residues. Trimming pared 2 bases from V and 10 bases from J, leaving 6 bases between. Here the CDR3 reads CASSLTGSPLHF. The CDR3 DNA reads as TGTGCCAGCAGTTTAACGGGCTCACCCCTCCACTTT.

This clonotype occurred a few times. The chain is built from TRBV7-9 and TRBJ1-1; 8 bases match TRBD1. The germline CDR1 and CDR2 sequences are SEHNR and FQNEAQ (reference sequence). V shed 0 bases, J shed 10 bases, and the junction held 10 bases outside the gene matches. This CDR3 is built from 15 residues. The CDR3 spells CASSLAGRQGAIAFF. In nucleotides, the CDR3 is TGTGCCAGCAGCTTAGCGGGGCGGCAGGGGGCCATAGCTTTCTTT.

In DNA, the CDR3 is TGTGCCAGCAGCCCCCTAGCGGGGGGCTTCACCGGGGAGCTGTTTTTT. It is translated as CASSPLAGGFTGELFF. The chain recombines TRBV7-6 with TRBJ2-2, with TRBD2 identical over 11 bases. Per the germline V gene, CDR1 is SGHVS and CDR2 is FNYEAQ. V was pared by 5 bases and J by 4 bases, with 6 bases of the junction left unmatched. This CDR3 contains 16 residues.

The rearrangement uses TRBV20-1 and TRBJ1-2; D is perhaps TRBD1 (5 bases). CDR3 length: 15 amino acids. Germline V CDR1 and CDR2: DFQATT, SNEGSKA (reference sequence). Trimming cost V 5 bases and J 3 bases, with 19 bases left between them. In DNA, the CDR3 is TGCAGTGCTTGGGGTGCCCTTCAGGGAGACTATGGCTACACCTTC. The encoded protein is CSAWGALQGDYGYTF.

This chain uses TRBV4-3 with TRBJ2-5, with D perhaps assigned TRBD1 or TRBD2 (6 bases each). The germline gives CDR1 LGHNA, CDR2 YSLEER. The CDR3 runs 14 residues. The V and J ends lost 7 bases and 4 bases respectively, with 16 bases between them. CDR3 loop: CASTVGGTRETQYF. In DNA form, the CDR3 reads TGCGCCAGCACCGTAGGGGGGACCCGAGAGACCCAGTACTTC.

This clonotype has just a few counts. This sequence joins TRBV21-1 and TRBJ2-5. TRBV21-1 constitutes a pseudogene. The CDR3 is 16 amino acids. The CDR3 region is CASSSFNPGKQETQYF. CDR3 nucleotide sequence: TGTGCCAGCAGCAGTTTTAACCCAGGAAAACAAGAGACCCAGTACTTC.

This clonotype was counted between two and nine times. This chain connects TRBV7-9 to TRBJ2-7; the D is unclear. The CDR3 sequence is 14 residues long. Germline V gene lookup returns CDR1 SEHNR and CDR2 FQNEAQ (reference sequence). Trimming removed 5 bases at V and 0 bases at J, with 11 bases between. Written as DNA, the CDR3 is TGTGCCAGCAGCATCAACCCAAGCTCCTACGAGCAGTACTTC. Protein product: CASSINPSSYEQYF.

The rearrangement joins TRBV4-1 to TRBJ1-2, with D uncertain. The germline V gene has CDR1 MGHRA and CDR2 YSYEKL. V was cut by 1 base and J by 0 bases, with 9 bases left in between. There are 15 residues in the CDR3. DNA for the CDR3: TGCGCCAGCAGCCAAGTTCCGAACTCTAACTATGGCTACACCTTC. Translation: CASSQVPNSNYGYTF.

This clonotype was observed a handful of times. The chain has TRBV4-3 and TRBJ1-2; TRBD1 matches at 8 bases. Trimming took 5 bases from V and 6 from J; bases not matched to a gene: 5. The CDR3 spans 13 residues. Germline V gene lookup returns CDR1 LGHNA and CDR2 YSLEER. CDR3 sequence reads: CASSSRTGNGYTF. The CDR3 DNA sequence: TGCGCCAGCAGCTCCCGGACAGGGAATGGCTACACCTTC.

The V call is TRBV2, the J call TRBJ1-4; a possible D gene is TRBD1 (5 bases). Germline V lookup: CDR1 SNHLY, CDR2 FYNNEI. Trimming took off 4 bases at V and 0 bases at J, with 18 bases between the two ends. The CDR3 extends over 18 amino acids. This CDR3 is CASSVRDSAPSTNEKLFF. CDR3 nucleotides: TGTGCCAGCAGTGTCAGGGACTCGGCACCGTCAACTAATGAAAAACTGTTTTTT.

This clonotype appeared a few times. The V and J genes are TRBV7-3 and TRBJ2-2; perhaps TRBD2 as D (6 bases). CDR1 and CDR2 from the germline V gene are SGHTA and FQGTGA. With 3 bases removed from V and 3 bases from J, the gap between germline ends came to 11 bases. The CDR3 is 15 amino acids. In DNA, the CDR3 is TGTGCCAGCAGCTTCGCAGGCGGGGACACCGGGGAGCTGTTTTTT. This encodes CASSFAGGDTGELFF.

This clonotype came up a few times. The chain is built from TRBV7-8 and TRBJ1-2, with D possibly being TRBD1 (5 bases). Germline V gene lookup returns CDR1 SGHVS and CDR2 FQNEAQ. V was shortened by 1 base and J by 4 bases, with 13 bases between the two germline ends. The CDR3 spans 15 residues. The CDR3 DNA sequence: TGTGCCAGCAGCTTAGTTGGCAGGGTATCCTATGGCTACACCTTC. Encoded protein: CASSLVGRVSYGYTF.

V gene TRBV9 combines with J gene TRBJ2-5; D uncertain. Trimming removed 3 bases from V and 6 bases from J, with 12 bases in between. The CDR3 consists of 13 residues. The germline V gene encodes CDR1 SGDLS and CDR2 YYNGEE. This CDR3 reads CASSETGAKTQYF. The DNA for the CDR3 is TGTGCCAGCAGCGAAACGGGCGCGAAGACCCAGTACTTC.

The chain carries TRBV4-2 and TRBJ1-2, with a possible D match to TRBD1 (6 bases). Germline assignment: CDR1 LGHNA and CDR2 YNFKEQ. The CDR3 loop spans 15 amino acids. Trimming removed 0 bases from V and 5 bases from J, with 13 bases in between. For the CDR3, the DNA is TGTGCCAGCAGCCAAGAGCCAGGGGTTGTGTATGGCTACACCTTC. Translation gives CASSQEPGVVYGYTF.

This clonotype has only a few counts. V is TRBV6-5 and J is TRBJ2-5, with D maybe TRBD1 (5 bases). V gave up 5 bases and J gave up 2 bases, with 12 bases separating them. The V gene's germline CDR1 is MNHEY and CDR2 SVGAGI. The CDR3 covers 14 residues. The CDR3 DNA sequence: TGTGCCAGCAGTAGAAGACAGAGTCAAGAGACCCAGTACTTC. Protein sequence: CASSRRQSQETQYF.

This clonotype was counted only a few times. The rearrangement uses TRBV6-5 and TRBJ1-1; D gene uncertain. Trimming left V 3 bases short and J 6 bases short, with 11 bases between. In germline, CDR1 is MNHEY, CDR2 SVGAGI. This CDR3 comprises 13 residues. This CDR3 reads CASSYGVGAEAFF. CDR3 DNA: TGTGCCAGCAGTTATGGTGTAGGCGCTGAAGCTTTCTTT.

This clonotype was counted at least ten times. This sequence joins TRBV6-5 and TRBJ2-7; 11 bases fit TRBD2. The V gene end was trimmed by 6 bases and the J gene end by 7 bases; junction bases not matched to a gene: 8. The germline gives CDR1 MNHEY, CDR2 SVGAGI. The CDR3 has 14 amino acids. This chain's CDR3 is CASSYSGGAGEQYF. The CDR3, as DNA: TGTGCCAGCAGCTATAGCGGGGGGGCGGGGGAGCAGTACTTC.

This clonotype was observed a handful of times. The chain links TRBV9 to TRBJ1-1; 7 bases map to TRBD1. Germline V gene data show CDR1 as SGDLS and CDR2 as YYNGEE. After removal of 0 bases from V and 4 bases from J, the junction contained 12 bases not matched to a gene. The CDR3 is 17 residues long. The CDR3 region has the DNA TGTGCCAGCAGCGTAGATGGGAGGGACAGTCTCGGCACTGAAGCTTTCTTT. It is translated as CASSVDGRDSLGTEAFF.

This clonotype was seen more than once but under ten times. V is TRBV20-1 and J is TRBJ1-1; D gene unclear. Deletions cut 2 bases from V and 0 bases from J, with 13 bases between. The CDR3 spans 15 residues. Germline CDR1 and CDR2: DFQATT and SNEGSKA (reference sequence). The CDR3 DNA follows: TGCAGTGCTAGATCCGGCAGTACTTTGAACACTGAAGCTTTCTTT. Amino acids: CSARSGSTLNTEAFF.